This TCR beta chain was sequenced during a study of blood T cell repertoires in COVID-19. For the study at large: T cells, B-cell-depleted T cells, or PBMCs provided the cDNA or gDNA that served as material.

Membership in each cohort depended on participant-reported clinical history. Sequenced by immunoSEQ multiplex PCR; TCRdb stores in-frame clones only, minus some. This table holds a few hundred thousand clones, about 90% found once. The CDR3 contains 13 residues. In germline, CDR1 is KGHDR, CDR2 SFDVKD. The ends lost 7 bases at V and 5 bases at J; junction bases unmatched: 6. The source material was PBMCs or T cells enriched from blood (not recorded which). The rearrangement joins TRBV24-1 to TRBJ2-7; 8 bases map to TRBD1. The clonotype originates from a woman aged 25-40 years who had recovered from COVID-19. CDR3 nucleotides: TGTGCCACCAGCAGACAGGGGTTCGACGAGCAGTACTTC. Translated: CATSRQGFDEQYF.